Listed here is a single T cell receptor (beta chain). As yet, its antigen is unknown. Germline values: CDR1 MNHEY, CDR2 SMNVEV (reference sequence). The CDR3 has 13 residues. Trimming removed 0 bases from V and 4 bases from J, with 7 bases in between. As for time point: newly diagnosed GD, antithyroid drugs for less than 3 months. With RNA extracted from PBMCs as input, the TCR library was made. The record originates from a study of regulatory T cells in long-lasting Graves disease. With iRepertoire HTBI primers and Arm-PCR of CDR3 regions, TCR beta libraries were built. Each CDR3 protein gets one entry after TCRdb re-called the multiplex PCR reads with MiXCR. The table lists about 310,000 distinct CDR3 sequences, 15% to 20% of them singletons, with about 39% in the top ten. Study findings and constraints: There was favoring of TRBV28, TRBJ1-2 and TRBJ2-5 in persistent disease.

This clonotype was sampled from a female donor with Graves disease. The sample in question was peripheral blood mononuclear cells (PBMCs), obtained at new diagnosis, from a patient treated with antithyroid drugs. The chain recombines TRBV27 with TRBJ2-7; D is uncertain. CDR3 residues: CASSLSPIYEQYF. CDR3 coding DNA: TGTGCCAGCAGTTTATCCCCCATTTACGAGCAGTACTTC.